This T cell receptor (beta chain) stems from a study of cytomegalovirus exposure and HLA in healthy donors (dated by TCRdb to about 2017). For the study in its entirety: An earlier analysis of about 530 of the donors reported approximately 280 Gb of sequence data and around 100 million unique TCR beta sequences obtained from approximately 180 million T cells. The aim of the study was to test whether cataloging public T cell receptors could identify signatures of past pathogen exposure. Among the 398 genotyped donors, approximately 76% belonged to the genetic ancestry cluster associated with self-reported Caucasian donors. A later analysis re-analyzed previously published TCR beta repertoires from about 600 donors and added high-resolution HLA genotyping to study TCR occurrence patterns. HLA typing included class I and class II loci at four-digit resolution. The number of donors typed differed by locus, with roughly 629-640 for A, B, C, DRB1 and DQB1, 522 for DQA1, under 610 for DPA1, and some 440 for DPB1. Rather than drawing on any new phenotypic data, the later analysis identified candidate immune exposures from TCR beta sequences and the way those sequences occurred across donors. Every discovery cohort repertoire had been produced on one sequencing platform. A separate validation cohort of 100 to 150 different subjects was used in addition to the roughly 640-subject first cohort. An early release that covered about 600 HLA-typed donors contained 250 to 350 gigabases of sequencing data and roughly 84 million unique TCR sequences. Using immunosequencing, the study profiled T cell repertoires from around 670 subjects and related those repertoires to cytomegalovirus serostatus. Four to six DR-DQ haplotypes were handled as single units for association and clustering, since linkage in the cohort was strong. In a later genetic analysis, genome-wide SNP genotypes for about 60% of the 666 donors were used, and that subset was treated as a discovery cohort. To decide whether each TCR beta V gene segment behaved as functional or pseudogenic, an earlier analysis of some 580 of the donors relied on high-throughput TCR beta sequencing. The study combined high-throughput TCR immunosequencing, statistical association of individual TCRs with disease status, and machine learning to predict cytomegalovirus infection status. Across about 380 genotyped donors of the cohort, an average of about 240,000 unique TCR beta nucleotide sequences per donor were sequenced, and approximately 17% of those sequences were non-productive. Donor age, sex, ethnicity and CMV serostatus were compiled alongside the repertoire data.

The investigation overall reported the following: Because counts were too low, seventeen rarely observed V segments, including chromosome 9 orphons, were excluded from the earlier analysis of fewer than 650 of the donors. Sequencing depth was assumed to be roughly uniform across donors in the presence/absence analyses, though that assumption may not hold. Because HLA typing was unavailable for some donors at each locus, only the typed subset was used in association tests. Specific HLA alleles were associated with over 15,000 TCR beta sequences at a false discovery rate of 0.05 in a later analysis. When HLA alleles, especially DR and DQ, strongly co-occurred, attributing TCR associations to individual alleles was difficult. A further reported finding was that TCR beta sequences accurately predicted the HLA-A and HLA-B alleles for most subjects in the first cohort. Linkage disequilibrium might explain the correlated functional status among segregating V segments, but an unknown experimental factor could not be ruled out. Some IMGT-functional V segments, including TRBV6-2 and TRBV6-3, could not be told apart with the 87-base-pair reads, so those segments were excluded. In a later genetic analysis, a missense DCLRE1C variant was associated with V-gene and J-gene trimming of TCR beta chains, and the association was replicated in an independent cohort. The classifier was reported to diagnose cytomegalovirus status with high specificity and sensitivity in both the original cohort and the validation cohort. Three of the identified cytomegalovirus-associated TCR beta chains were confirmed in vitro to be specific for cytomegalovirus antigens. Most TCR sequences were observed very rarely across donors, whereas some public TCRs were present in many individuals. In a later analysis, the rate of TCR association differed among HLA loci, with DRB1 alleles having the most associated TCRs and HLA-C alleles having the fewest. It was suggested by the authors that the approach could potentially be generalized to other disease states and immunological phenotypes. In an earlier analysis of several hundred of the donors, most TCR beta V segments were observed in productive rearrangements about 87% or about 30% of the time, broadly matching IMGT annotations. A later analysis found that most CMV-associated TCR beta chains appeared HLA-restricted, with HLA associations seemingly driven largely by CMV exposure. A group of highly shared sequence variants was considered likely to be a technical artifact of the sequencing pipeline. Compared with equally common non-associated chains, HLA-associated TCR beta chains in a later analysis were more clonally expanded and had lower generation probabilities. According to a later analysis, parvovirus B19, influenza, CMV and Epstein-Barr virus appeared linked to several top co-occurrence clusters. Immune exposure information for the cohort was limited to CMV serostatus. The cohort was sequenced for TCR beta chains only, and without alpha or paired-chain data the features that could be detected were limited. In the study, around 150 TCR beta chains were listed as associated with cytomegalovirus. In a later genetic analysis, fewer N-insertions in productive TCRs were reported among donors in an Asian-associated ancestry cluster than the roughly 710-donor mean.

CDR1 and CDR2 (SGHRS, YFSETQ) derive from the germline V gene. From the cysteine through the phenylalanine, the CDR3 covers 14 amino acids. Only CDR3 DNA is held: 42 bases, read in frame from base 1. Trimming removed 3 bases from V and 5 bases from J; the gene matches leave 3 bases unexplained. The cohort was made up of approximately 670 healthy bone marrow donors. Cohort members were all nominally healthy when sampled, although unrecorded immune exposures were likely present. The donor tested CMV seronegative, placing the donor among the roughly 350 seronegative members of the cohort. A peripheral blood sample was collected from each donor, and TCR beta sequencing was performed on peripheral blood mononuclear cells. Genomic DNA extraction from the blood cell samples was performed with the Qiagen DNeasy Blood Extraction Kit. Of note for this clone: Its target antigen remains unknown. Base-call qualities are not available, and no considerably larger clone is one nucleotide away.

The protocol used for the library was the immunoSEQ multiplex PCR assay. The multiplex PCR relied on a mix of 60 forward primers for TCR Vbeta segments and 13 reverse primers for TCR Jbeta segments. A multiplex PCR assay on genomic DNA amplified the CDR3 region of rearranged TCR beta genes. Amplified TCR beta libraries were sequenced as 87-base-pair reads on the Illumina HiSeq System. Turning to the authors' computational methods: A later analysis counted tens of millions of unique TCR beta chains across the 500 to 850 repertoires, and 9 million to 14 million of these chains were shared by at least two donors. Raw reads were error-corrected and collapsed into unique sequences with a nearest-neighbor algorithm that merged closely related sequences to remove PCR and sequencing errors. Alignment of CDR3 sequences to IMGT reference sequences was used to assign V, D and J gene segments. Each retained sequence needed at least a six-nucleotide match to both a V gene segment and a J gene segment. A rearrangement was called productive if the CDR3 had no stop codons and remained in frame with V and J, and every other rearrangement was called non-productive. CDR3 was defined by IMGT convention, running from the second conserved V-encoded cysteine to the conserved J-encoded phenylalanine. The earlier analysis of a few hundred of the donors excluded sequences that lacked an unambiguous match to a single V gene segment. In an earlier analysis of a few hundred of the donors, V segments were called functional above 56.7% productive rearrangements and were called segregating when the between-donor standard deviation exceeded 5%. A statistical classification framework was developed to diagnose cytomegalovirus status using the catalog of TCR beta chain sequences. In a later analysis, V and J genes were assigned by comparing TCR nucleotide sequences against IMGT/GENE-DB human TR gene sequences. In a later analysis, CDR3 sequences and most-parsimonious VDJ recombination scenarios were assigned using the TCRdist pipeline. In a later analysis, every TCR beta chain was defined by the combination of its CDR3 amino acid sequence and its V-gene family, and reads without a unique V-gene family were dropped. As a way to deal with suspected cross-contamination and a sequencing artifact, a later analysis dropped roughly 620 nucleotide sequences that were highly shared and had low generation probability. In a later analysis, a clonal expansion index was calculated for each public chain from normalized within-repertoire ranks of inferred template counts. Generation probabilities in a later analysis came from a VDJ recombination model fitted to out-of-frame rearrangements, and those results were checked against IGoR. A later analysis scored TCR-TCR, TCR-HLA and TCR-CMV co-occurrence with hypergeometric tests, applying a repertoire-size bias correction to TCR pairs. In a later analysis, false discovery rates were estimated by permuting HLA or CMV assignments 20 times. In a later analysis, co-occurring TCRs were grouped with DBSCAN, and TCRdist sequence similarity was added when clustering was performed within HLA-allele-positive subsets. Co-occurrence clustering excluded repertoires with fewer than 30,000 or more than 120,000 public chains, plus five with anomalous nucleotide sharing. TCRdb mirrors the immuneACCESS table, restricted to in-frame sequences. Some clones are absent from its copies; in checked studies, under half trace to an unresolved V gene, and the reason for the others is unknown. V and J calls and clone size are given by that table; D and trimming were obtained from the DNA. This sample has 110,000 to 150,000 clones in its table, and 72% of those were observed once. The ten largest clones capture 2% to 2.5% of the sample.

The receptor was isolated from a man aged 40-49 years in good health and CMV-seronegative. Sequencing was performed on PBMCs. Here the chain combines TRBV5-1 and TRBJ1-1, and 11 junctional nucleotides match TRBD1. The CDR3: CASSWTGGATEAFF. The base sequence is TGCGCCAGCAGCTGGACAGGGGGCGCAACTGAAGCTTTCTTT.